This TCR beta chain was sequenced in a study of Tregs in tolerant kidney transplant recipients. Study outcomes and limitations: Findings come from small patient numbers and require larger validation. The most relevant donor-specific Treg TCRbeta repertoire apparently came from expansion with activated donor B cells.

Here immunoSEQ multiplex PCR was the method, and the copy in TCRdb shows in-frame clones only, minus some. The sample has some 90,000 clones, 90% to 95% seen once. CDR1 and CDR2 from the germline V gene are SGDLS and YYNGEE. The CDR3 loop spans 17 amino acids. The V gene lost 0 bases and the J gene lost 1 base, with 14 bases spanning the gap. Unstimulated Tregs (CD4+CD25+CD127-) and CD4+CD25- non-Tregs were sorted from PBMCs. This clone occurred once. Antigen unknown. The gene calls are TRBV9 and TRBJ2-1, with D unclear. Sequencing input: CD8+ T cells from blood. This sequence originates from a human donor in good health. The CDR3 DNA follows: TGTGCCAGCAGCGTAGTGTCTAGTCTGGTATCCTACAATGAGCAGTTCTTC. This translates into CASSVVSSLVSYNEQFF.